This passage covers 30 T cell receptor beta chains from one sample sequenced in a study of beta chain features in type 1 diabetes. Expressed TCRB transcripts got sequenced, as all isolated RNA was reverse transcribed. Using immunoSEQ multiplex PCR, the repertoire was profiled, and TCRdb retains in-frame clones only, with some absent. The sample consists of some 200,000 clones, about 11% of them appearing once. Material for sequencing was central memory CD4+ T cells from blood. The receptors were gathered from a man younger than 35 in good health.

This clone occurred a few times. The chain combines TRBV7-9 with TRBJ1-3, with D unresolved. Trimming shortened V by 4 bases and J by 2 bases, and 9 bases separated the two germline ends. The CDR3 contains 14 residues. CDR1 SEHNR and CDR2 FQNEAQ come from the germline V gene (reference sequence). The CDR3 nucleotides read TGTGCCAGCAGCTCCCTCTTTGCTGGAAACACCATATATTTT. Translating it yields CASSSLFAGNTIYF. The whole variable domain, filled in from reference TRBV7-9 and TRBJ1-3, reads DTGVSQNPRHKITKRGQNVTFRCDPISEHNRLYWYRQTLGQGPEFLTYFQNEAQLEKSRLLSDRFSAERPKGSFSTLEIQRTEQGDSAMYLCASSSLFAGNTIYFGEGSWLTVV.

The chain employs TRBV29-1 and TRBJ2-2, with TRBD1 matching over 7 bases. Germline assignment: CDR1 SQVTM and CDR2 ANQGSEA. CDR3 length: 16 residues. Trimming at V came to 7 bases and at J to 2 bases, leaving 13 bases not matched to a gene. CDR3 region: CSGAEKTGRNTGELFF. CDR3 in DNA: TGCAGCGGCGCCGAAAAGACAGGGAGAAACACCGGGGAGCTGTTTTTT.

This clone has ten or more counts. V is TRBV2 and J is TRBJ2-5; no definite D call. This CDR3 has 13 residues. Per the germline V gene, CDR1 is SNHLY and CDR2 is FYNNEI. The V and J ends lost 2 bases and 5 bases respectively, with 9 bases between them. CDR3 bases: TGTGCCAGCAGTGAACTTGGACGGGAGACCCAGTACTTC. Its protein is CASSELGRETQYF.

This clone was found a few times. The chain carries TRBV4-2 and TRBJ2-1; TRBD2 might be the D (5 bases). The CDR3 has 14 amino acids. V lost 1 base, J lost 7 bases, and 11 bases lay in between. The germline CDR1 and CDR2 sequences are LGHNA and YNFKEQ. The CDR3 is CASSQGGSANEQFF. The DNA of the CDR3 is TGTGCCAGCAGCCAAGGAGGTAGCGCGAATGAGCAGTTCTTC.

This clone has a count of ten or more. This chain connects TRBV16 to TRBJ2-7; the match to TRBD2 covers 10 bases. V gave up 5 bases and J gave up 6 bases; unmatched junction bases: 4. Germline V gene lookup returns CDR1 KGHSY and CDR2 FQNENV. The CDR3 is 13 residues long. The CDR3 bases are TGTGCCAGCAGCGTAGCGGGAGGCGGCGAGCAGTACTTC. Its translation is CASSVAGGGEQYF.

The chain is built from TRBV4-2 and TRBJ2-7; TRBD2 aligns across 10 bases. The V gene's germline CDR1 is LGHNA and CDR2 YNFKEQ. The CDR3 is 17 amino acids. Trimming cost V 2 bases and J 5 bases; bases outside gene matches: 12. The CDR3: CASSQSPGGTSVDEQYF. The DNA for the CDR3 is TGTGCCAGCAGCCAATCCCCTGGAGGGACTAGCGTCGACGAGCAGTACTTC.

This clone was seen a few times. The V gene is TRBV7-3, the J gene TRBJ2-7; 9 bases fit TRBD2. This CDR3 is built from 15 residues. V was pared by 2 bases and J by 3 bases, with 5 bases of the junction left unmatched. From germline, CDR1 is SGHTA and CDR2 FQGTGA. In DNA form, the CDR3 reads TGTGCCAGCAGCTTAGAGGCGGGAGGGCACTACGAGCAGTACTTC. It is translated as CASSLEAGGHYEQYF.

This clone was seen only a few times. The gene calls are TRBV2 and TRBJ2-2; D remains ambiguous. The V gene lost 6 bases and the J gene lost 9 bases, with 8 bases spanning the gap. CDR3 size: 11 residues. Looked up from germline, CDR1 is SNHLY and CDR2 is FYNNEI. The CDR3 sequence: CASSVIWELFF. The DNA of the CDR3 is TGTGCCAGCAGCGTAATTTGGGAGCTGTTTTTT. Variable domain in full (rest from reference TRBV2 and TRBJ2-2): EPEVTQTPSHQVTQMGQEVILRCVPISNHLYFYWYRQILGQKVEFLVSFYNNEISEKSEIFDDQFSVERPDGSNFTLKIRSTKLEDSAMYFCASSVIWELFFGEGSRLTVL.

Only a few counts were recorded for this clone. CDR3 in DNA: TGTGCCAGCAGCGTAGTCGCCGCAGGGGTTGGGGCCAACGTCCTGACTTTC. Translated, it gives CASSVVAAGVGANVLTF. The chain couples TRBV9 to TRBJ2-6; D might be TRBD1 (6 bases). The CDR3 has 17 residues. Trimming removed 0 bases at V and 3 bases at J, with 13 bases between. Germline V gives CDR1 SGDLS, CDR2 YYNGEE.

The V and J genes are TRBV25-1 and TRBJ2-7; D perhaps matches TRBD1 (6 bases). The germline CDR1 and CDR2 sequences are MGHDK and SYGVNS. The CDR3 runs 11 residues. Trimming shortened V by 6 bases and J by 5 bases, and 8 bases separated the two germline ends. The CDR3, as DNA: TGTGCCAGCAGCAGGGGTCACGAGCAGTACTTC. It translates to CASSRGHEQYF.

This chain joins TRBV9 and TRBJ1-4; D is undetermined. V gave up 0 bases and J gave up 4 bases, with 7 bases separating them. The V gene's germline CDR1 is SGDLS and CDR2 YYNGEE. The CDR3 length is 14 residues. CDR3 sequence (DNA): TGTGCCAGCAGCGTAGGCAGTCGTAATGAAAAACTGTTTTTT. This sequence encodes CASSVGSRNEKLFF.

V gene TRBV9 combines with J gene TRBJ2-7; TRBD2 might be the D (6 bases). CDR3 length equals 11 residues. Trimming stripped 4 bases from V and 6 bases from J, with 8 bases between. The germline V gene has CDR1 SGDLS and CDR2 YYNGEE. Here the CDR3 reads CASSRGGEQYF. DNA of the CDR3: TGTGCCAGCAGCCGGGGAGGCGAGCAGTACTTC.

The chain employs TRBV7-2 and TRBJ2-1, with D perhaps assigned TRBD1 or TRBD2 (5 bases each). Germline-derived CDR1 and CDR2 are SGHTA and FQGNSA. The CDR3 has 17 residues. V lost 5 bases to trimming and J lost 0 bases, with 17 bases between them. The CDR3 loop is CASSPTGVAFSYNEQFF. CDR3 bases: TGTGCCAGCAGCCCAACAGGAGTAGCGTTCTCCTACAATGAGCAGTTCTTC. The full variable domain, its missing parts supplied by reference TRBV7-2 and TRBJ2-1, is GAGVSQSPSNKVTEKGKDVELRCDPISGHTALYWYRQSLGQGLEFLIYFQGNSAPDKSGLPSDRFSAERTGGSVSTLTIQRTQQEDSAVYLCASSPTGVAFSYNEQFFGPGTRLTVL.

In its sample, this clone was seen a few times. The rearrangement links TRBV5-1 to TRBJ2-1; TRBD1 might be the D (6 bases). The CDR3 covers 16 residues. Germline values: CDR1 SGHRS, CDR2 YFSETQ. V dropped 2 bases and J dropped 0 bases, with 12 bases sitting between them. CDR3 sequence reads: CASSFLQGSSYNEQFF. The CDR3 DNA follows: TGCGCCAGCAGCTTCCTACAGGGTAGCTCCTACAATGAGCAGTTCTTC. Using reference TRBV5-1 and TRBJ2-1 for the parts outside the CDR3, the full variable domain is KAGVTQTPRYLIKTRGQQVTLSCSPISGHRSVSWYQQTPGQGLQFLFEYFSETQRNKGNFPGRFSGRQFSNSRSEMNVSTLELGDSALYLCASSFLQGSSYNEQFFGPGTRLTVL.

Only a few counts were recorded for this clone. This chain connects TRBV11-3 to TRBJ2-5, with 8 bases identical to TRBD1. Trimming cost V 5 bases and J 3 bases; bases outside gene matches: 5. Germline lookup yields CDR1 SGHNT and CDR2 YENEEA. The CDR3 totals 14 residues. CDR3 in DNA: TGTGCCAGCAGCCCGACAGGGGTCGAAGAGACCCAGTACTTC. It is translated as CASSPTGVEETQYF.

The chain couples TRBV9 to TRBJ2-1; no clear D gene. V gave up 0 bases and J gave up 7 bases, with 17 bases separating them. Germline V gene lookup returns CDR1 SGDLS and CDR2 YYNGEE. The CDR3 covers 16 residues. In nucleotides, the CDR3 is TGTGCCAGCAGCGTAGGGGTCACCCCTCCTAGAAATGAGCAGTTCTTC. Its protein product is CASSVGVTPPRNEQFF. The entire variable domain, with the rest obtained from reference TRBV9 and TRBJ2-1, is as follows: DSGVTQTPKHLITATGQRVTLRCSPRSGDLSVYWYQQSLDQGLQFLIQYYNGEERAKGNILERFSAQQFPDLHSELNLSSLELGDSALYFCASSVGVTPPRNEQFFGPGTRLTVL.

This clone was counted between two and nine times. The V gene is TRBV25-1, the J gene TRBJ2-3; 7 bases map to TRBD1. Germline V gene data show CDR1 as MGHDK and CDR2 as SYGVNS. Trimming removed 3 bases from V and 1 base from J; junction bases left unmatched: 7. This CDR3 is built from 16 residues. Here the CDR3 reads CASSEQYRGGTDTQYF. In DNA form, the CDR3 reads TGTGCCAGCAGTGAGCAATACAGGGGCGGCACAGATACGCAGTATTTT.

This clone appeared a few times. The chain employs TRBV15 and TRBJ2-6; TRBD1 might be the D (6 bases). V lost 0 bases, J lost 2 bases, and 17 bases lay in between. The CDR3 is made up of 19 amino acids. Germline V gene sequence: CDR1 LNHNV, CDR2 YYDKDF (reference sequence). This chain's CDR3 is CATSRDPAGAVAGANVLTF. The CDR3 DNA is TGTGCCACCAGCAGAGATCCGGCAGGGGCAGTTGCTGGGGCCAACGTCCTGACTTTC.

In its sample, this clone was seen a few times. CDR3 coding DNA: TGTGCCAGCAGGTCAGGGGATCGTGGCTACACCTTC. Its translation is CASRSGDRGYTF. The gene calls are TRBV11-2 and TRBJ1-2, with a weak D call TRBD1 (6 bases). Germline V lookup: CDR1 SGHAT, CDR2 FQNNGV. V was trimmed by 6 bases and J by 7 bases, leaving 12 bases between them. The CDR3 length is 12 residues.

The chain has TRBV30 and TRBJ1-3; no definite D call. The CDR3 covers 17 residues. In germline, CDR1 is GTSNPN, CDR2 SVGIG (reference sequence). V was trimmed by 0 bases and J by 0 bases, leaving 15 bases between them. The CDR3 region is CAWSVDSGYFSGNTIYF. CDR3 DNA: TGTGCCTGGAGTGTCGATAGCGGATATTTCTCTGGAAACACCATATATTTT.

In its sample, this clone was seen a few times. J is TRBJ1-5 and V is TRBV28; D is perhaps TRBD1 (5 bases). CDR1 and CDR2 from the germline V gene are MDHEN and SYDVKM. The V and J ends lost 7 bases and 9 bases respectively, with 25 bases between them. This CDR3 is 16 amino acids long. The CDR3 here is CASTLEGRLQGRPQHF. In DNA, the CDR3 is TGTGCCAGCACCCTCGAGGGAAGACTTCAGGGTCGGCCCCAGCATTTT.

The chain links TRBV9 to TRBJ1-2; tentative D call: TRBD1 (5 bases). CDR3 length: 14 residues. V lost 4 bases, J lost 9 bases, and 19 bases lay in between. The germline V gene encodes CDR1 SGDLS and CDR2 YYNGEE. This CDR3 is CASSIAGTALSYTF. DNA of the CDR3: TGTGCCAGCAGCATCGCCGGGACCGCACTAAGCTACACCTTC.

The V call is TRBV28, the J call TRBJ2-5; no firm D call. The CDR3 has 12 amino acids. Germline V CDR1 and CDR2: MDHEN, SYDVKM. Trimming stripped 10 bases from V and 4 bases from J, with 13 bases between. The CDR3 spells CATALFRETQYF. DNA for the CDR3: TGTGCCACCGCACTATTCCGAGAGACCCAGTACTTC.

This chain links TRBV10-2 with TRBJ2-1, with 8 bases that match TRBD2. The J segment lost 4 bases and the V segment lost 1 base, leaving 3 bases of the junction unmatched. This CDR3 has 15 amino acids. The V gene's germline CDR1 is WSHSY and CDR2 SAAADI. This chain's CDR3 is CASSEYGLAYNEQFF. The CDR3 DNA follows: TGCGCCAGCAGTGAGTATGGACTAGCTTACAATGAGCAGTTCTTC.

A few counts support this clone. This chain joins TRBV20-1 and TRBJ2-5, with unresolved D. From germline, CDR1 is DFQATT and CDR2 SNEGSKA (reference sequence). V was pared by 6 bases and J by 4 bases, with 6 bases between. The CDR3 spans 10 residues. The chain's CDR3 is CSAETETQYF. CDR3 DNA sequence: TGCAGTGCGGAAACAGAGACCCAGTACTTC.

The chain combines TRBV28 with TRBJ2-3, with TRBD2 matching over 14 bases. Trimming took 4 bases from V and 6 from J; bases not matched to a gene: 6. The CDR3 is made up of 16 amino acids. CDR1 and CDR2 from the germline V gene are MDHEN and SYDVKM. Here the CDR3 DNA reads TGTGCCAGCAGTTCGCCGGGACTAGCGGGAGCTGATACGCAGTATTTT. Translating it yields CASSSPGLAGADTQYF. The full variable domain, in which reference TRBV28 and TRBJ2-3 provide the parts outside the CDR3, is DVKVTQSSRYLVKRTGEKVFLECVQDMDHENMFWYRQDPGLGLRLIYFSYDVKMKEKGDIPEGYSVSREKKERFSLILESASTNQTSMYLCASSSPGLAGADTQYFGPGTRLTVL.

CDR3 coding DNA: TGTGCCAGCAGTTGGACTAGCGACGGCGACGAGCAGTACTTC. Its translation: CASSWTSDGDEQYF. The chain employs TRBV6-5 and TRBJ2-7, with 9 bases matching TRBD2. Germline assignment: CDR1 MNHEY and CDR2 SVGAGI. V was pared by 4 bases and J by 5 bases, with 6 bases of the junction left unmatched. This CDR3 has 14 amino acids.

In its sample, this clone was seen a few times. The chain employs TRBV4-2 and TRBJ2-5; D is possibly TRBD2 (6 bases). Trimming took off 9 bases at V and 1 base at J, with 9 bases between the two ends. Germline lookup yields CDR1 LGHNA and CDR2 YNFKEQ. There are 12 residues in the CDR3. CDR3 coding DNA: TGTGCCAGTGGGGACTTCCAAGAGACCCAGTACTTC. Encoded protein: CASGDFQETQYF.

V and J are TRBV5-1 and TRBJ2-1, with D hard to call. Germline assignment: CDR1 SGHRS and CDR2 YFSETQ. The ends were cut back, 0 bases at V and 4 bases at J, with 5 bases in the middle. The CDR3 spans 13 residues. As DNA, the CDR3 is TGCGCCAGCAGCTTGGGTGCTTACAATGAGCAGTTCTTC. Its protein product is CASSLGAYNEQFF.

This clone was detected only a few times. The chain uses TRBV29-1 and TRBJ2-5; a weak D match, TRBD2 (7 bases). The V end lost 6 bases, the J end lost 2 bases, and 22 bases lay between the germline ends. In germline, CDR1 is SQVTM, CDR2 ANQGSEA. The length of the CDR3 is 16 residues. CDR3 nucleotides: TGCAGCGTCAACCCTGTCGGGAGGACAGTGCAAGAGACCCAGTACTTC. Protein: CSVNPVGRTVQETQYF.